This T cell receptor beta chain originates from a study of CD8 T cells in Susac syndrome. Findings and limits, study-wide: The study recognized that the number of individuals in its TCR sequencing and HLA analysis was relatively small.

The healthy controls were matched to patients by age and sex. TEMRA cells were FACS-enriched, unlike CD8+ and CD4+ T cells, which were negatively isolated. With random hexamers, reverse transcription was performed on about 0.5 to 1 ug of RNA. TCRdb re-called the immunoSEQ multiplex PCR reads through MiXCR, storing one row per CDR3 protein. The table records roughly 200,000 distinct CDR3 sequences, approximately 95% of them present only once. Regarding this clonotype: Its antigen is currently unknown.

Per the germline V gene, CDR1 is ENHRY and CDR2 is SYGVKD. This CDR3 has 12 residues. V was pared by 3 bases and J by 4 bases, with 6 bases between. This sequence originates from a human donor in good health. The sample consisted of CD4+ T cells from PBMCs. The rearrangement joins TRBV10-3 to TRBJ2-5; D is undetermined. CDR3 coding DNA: TGTGCCATCAGTGATTTAGGAGAGACCCAGTACTTC. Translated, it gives CAISDLGETQYF.